This T cell receptor beta chain was captured by sequencing in a study of cytomegalovirus exposure and HLA in healthy donors (TCRdb year 2017). A note on the overall study: According to a later analysis, the roughly 130 validation repertoires were produced on the same platform as the 680 or so repertoires of the first cohort. A separate validation cohort of 100 to 150 different subjects was used in addition to the approximately 610-subject first cohort. The study combined high-throughput TCR immunosequencing, statistical association of individual TCRs with disease status, and machine learning to predict cytomegalovirus infection status. The study was designed to test whether signatures of past pathogen exposure could be identified by cataloging public T cell receptors. Overall results and qualifications from the work: While some public TCRs were present in many individuals, most TCR sequences turned up only very rarely across donors. The authors suggested that the approach could potentially be generalized to other disease states and immunological phenotypes. All 120 repertoires were used to score co-occurrence in the validation cohort in a later analysis, because that analysis had no HLA typing for the cohort. Of the cluster scores, approximately 95% were above 0 in a later analysis, which found that TCRs clustered in the first cohort also tended to co-occur in the 120 or so validation repertoires. The classifier was reported to diagnose cytomegalovirus status with high specificity and sensitivity in both the original cohort and the validation cohort. In vitro tests confirmed that a few of the cytomegalovirus-associated TCR beta chains recognize cytomegalovirus antigens. The study gave a list of over 150 TCR beta chains associated with cytomegalovirus.

Receptors were amplified or captured by the immunoSEQ multiplex PCR assay. Concerning the study's data processing: A statistical classification framework was built to diagnose cytomegalovirus status from the catalog of TCR beta chain sequences. TCRdb retrieved this table from immuneACCESS and kept in-frame rearrangements only. Not all clones are present; in checked studies, unresolved V genes account for under half, and no reason is known for the remainder. V and J calls and clone size are given by that table; D and trimming were obtained from the DNA. Counted in this sample were some 150,000 clones; roughly 86% of them appeared once. The leading ten clones occupy roughly 4.3% of the sample. The donors belonged to the validation cohort of about 110 subjects, which was separate from the approximately 660-subject first cohort. V ends up 6 bases short and J 7 bases short, with an unmatched junction base count of 12. The CDR3 contains 15 residues, cysteine and phenylalanine counted. Only the CDR3 region is kept as DNA, spanning 45 bases read in frame from base 1. CDR1 and CDR2 are read off the germline V gene (reference sequence) as LNHDA and SQIVND.

Remarks on this clone: No antigen is known for it. No much larger clonotype is one base removed from it; base qualities were not supplied.

The TCR sequence derives from a man between 18 and 35 years old in good health and CMV-seropositive. The specimen was PBMCs. This receptor chain uses TRBV19 and TRBJ1-2, with 9 central nucleotides matching TRBD1. The nucleotide sequence reads as follows: TGTGCCAGTAGCACACAGGGGGCCAAGTTGCCTGGCTACACCTTC. Translation gives CASSTQGAKLPGYTF. The full variable domain, completed from the reference TRBV19 and TRBJ1-2 proteins outside the CDR3, reads DGGITQSPKYLFRKEGQNVTLSCEQNLNHDAMYWYRQDPGQGLRLIYYSQIVNDFQKGDIAEGYSVSREKKESFPLTVTSAQKNPTAFYLCASSTQGAKLPGYTFGSGTRLTVV.